This T cell receptor (beta chain) was profiled in a study of beta chain features in type 1 diabetes. Sorting based on CD45RO/CCR7/CD25/CD127/CD95/CD27 separated CD4+ naive, central memory, regulatory and stem cell-like memory cells. CDR1 MDHEN and CDR2 SYDVKM come from the germline V gene. The V end lost 3 bases, the J end lost 3 bases, and 13 bases lay between the germline ends. The length of the CDR3 is 15 residues. Notes on this clone: The antigen remains undetermined. The identical CDR3 is also encoded by other nucleotide sequences in the sample.

The investigators reverse transcribed all of the isolated RNA, so they sequenced expressed TCRB transcripts. Sequenced naive, central memory and regulatory T cell samples produced an average of roughly 3.5 million reads. Generated by immunoSEQ multiplex PCR, the TCRdb table keeps only in-frame clones and is missing some. Of roughly 730,000 clones in the sample, around 15% are singletons; the top ten hold approximately 0.022%. Study-level findings and limits: A moderate, significant TCRB CDR3 shortening appeared in type 1 diabetes across four CD4+ subsets. For patients, the naive, central memory and Treg TCRB repertoires appeared more alike than for healthy donors. Reduced insertions and increased deletions marked VDJ junctions in type 1 diabetes patients.

The sequenced sample was naive CD4+ T cells from blood. This receptor was obtained from a young man with type 1 diabetes. The chain combines TRBV28 with TRBJ2-3; TRBD1 might be the D (8 bases). CDR3 amino acids: CASSLKQGGTDTQYF. CDR3 DNA: TGTGCCAGCAGTTTGAAACAGGGGGGGACAGATACGCAGTATTTT.